A selection of T cell receptor beta chains follows, all from one sample in a study of PD-L1 blockade in urothelial cancer. Here immunoSEQ multiplex PCR was the method, and the copy in TCRdb shows in-frame clones only, minus some. The sample shows tens of thousands of clones, around 87% of them seen only once. The sample consisted of PBMCs, taken around atezolizumab (anti-PD-L1) treatment. The receptors shown here come from a man between 60 and 70 years old with urothelial cancer. The CDR3 runs from the conserved cysteine through the conserved F or W. Each record gives: clone size, CDR3 length, J gene, V gene, CDR3 protein. Size tells how often a clone was seen (once, few, many) or the class of an expanded clone, and some rows leave it out.

size: NA; length: 15; J: TRBJ1-6; V: TRBV7-2; CDR3: CASTPMVGLNSPLHF
size: NA; length: 14; J: TRBJ2-1; V: TRBV7-6; CDR3: CASSLIIRGNEQFF
size: NA; length: 16; J: TRBJ1-3; V: TRBV11-3; CDR3: CASSHDLARSGNTIYF
size: NA; length: 15; J: TRBJ2-7; V: TRBV11-2; CDR3: CASSLISGGSYEQYF
size: few; length: 14; J: TRBJ1-3; V: TRBV2; CDR3: CASSAQFSGNTIYF
size: NA; length: 16; J: TRBJ1-6; V: TRBV5-6; CDR3: CASSLDGTYSNSPLHF
size: NA; length: 15; J: TRBJ1-5; V: TRBV2; CDR3: CASSGGTAPNQPQHF
size: NA; length: 16; J: TRBJ1-6; V: TRBV4-1; CDR3: CASSQRGTRVNSPLHF
size: NA; length: 13; J: TRBJ2-1; V: TRBV19; CDR3: CASSPGPYNEQFF
size: NA; length: 14; J: TRBJ1-4; V: TRBV30; CDR3: CAWSRGQSNEKLFF
size: NA; length: 17; J: TRBJ1-4; V: TRBV2; CDR3: CASSADRERTLWEKLFF
size: NA; length: 12; J: TRBJ1-2; V: TRBV30; CDR3: CAWSLQSGGYTF
size: NA; length: 14; J: TRBJ1-6; V: TRBV7-2; CDR3: CAIRRGLYNSPLHF
size: NA; length: 15; J: TRBJ1-2; V: TRBV6-1; CDR3: CASSEAAGAHYGYTF
size: NA; length: 15; J: TRBJ2-1; V: TRBV7-9; CDR3: CASRRTSGSYNEQFF
size: few; length: 14; J: TRBJ1-1; V: TRBV19; CDR3: CASSVLTGVTEAFF
size: once; length: 13; J: TRBJ2-2; V: TRBV19; CDR3: CASSGTGAGELFF
size: NA; length: 14; J: TRBJ2-2; V: TRBV19; CDR3: CASSGGTAAGELFF
size: NA; length: 16; J: TRBJ1-1; V: TRBV4-2; CDR3: CASSQGRPASDTEAFF
size: NA; length: 13; J: TRBJ2-7; V: TRBV11-2; CDR3: CASSRSGSYEQYF
size: NA; length: 15; J: TRBJ2-7; V: TRBV2; CDR3: CASSDNADSSYEQYF
size: NA; length: 15; J: TRBJ2-1; V: TRBV7-3; CDR3: CASSQQGGSYNEQFF
size: NA; length: 10; J: TRBJ2-3; V: TRBV5-4; CDR3: CATEGDTQYF